The subject of this entry is one TCR beta chain. Per-sample assaying covered roughly 10^5 TCR templates. TCRdb keeps only in-frame clones here, not all; method: immunoSEQ multiplex PCR. The sample contains 45,000 to 50,000 clones, about 90% of which appear only once. This sample was taken from a study of siplizumab effects on memory and regulatory T cells. The CDR3 has 16 amino acids. Germline assignment: CDR1 LNHNV and CDR2 YYDKDF (reference sequence). V shed 1 base and J shed 0 bases, with 10 bases lying between them. This receptor was obtained from a human donor in good health. Sequenced material: naive CD8+ T cells sorted from blood. This sequence joins TRBV15 and TRBJ1-3, with D unresolved. CDR3 protein: CATSRVPRSSGNTIYF. The CDR3, as DNA: TGTGCCACCAGCAGAGTGCCCCGGAGCTCTGGAAACACCATATATTTT.